The 8 T cell receptor beta chains reported below all come from one sample, sequenced in a study of blood T cells in healthy people across ages. Then a second PCR, running about 6 to 11 cycles, was carried out with a sample-barcoded 5' primer and a J-beta primer mix. TCRdb reprocessed the 5' RACE reads with MiXCR, giving one entry per CDR3 protein. The data show roughly 640,000 distinct CDR3 sequences, about 30% seen once. The sequenced sample consisted of blood. The receptors stem from a woman aged 80 or over in good health.

The CDR3, as DNA: TGTGCCAGCAGTTGCAACAGGGCTGGGGCCAACGTCCTGACTTTC. The encoded protein is CASSCNRAGANVLTF. The chain uses TRBV12-3 or TRBV12-4 and TRBJ2-6, with a possible D match to TRBD1 (6 bases). Trimming removed 4 bases at V and 2 bases at J, with 9 bases between. The CDR3 is 15 residues long.

This clonotype was observed once. The chain joins TRBV5-1 to TRBJ2-5; 14 positions match TRBD2. From germline, CDR1 is SGHRS and CDR2 YFSETQ. V trimming: 4 bases; J trimming: 5 bases; junction bases outside the gene matches: 10. The CDR3 contains 17 residues. The chain's CDR3 is CASSLLTSGRAVETQYF. The CDR3 nucleotides are TGCGCCAGCAGCCTTCTGACTAGCGGGAGGGCCGTCGAGACCCAGTACTTC.

With respect to this clonotype: A read error may explain this, as a much larger clone is one base away. The rearrangement joins TRBV7-3 to TRBJ2-3, with D possibly matching TRBD1 (5 bases). This CDR3 comprises 15 residues. Germline V CDR1 and CDR2: SGHTA, FQGTGA. V was trimmed by 5 bases and J by 2 bases, leaving 14 bases between them. The CDR3 sequence is CASSPIRGITDTQYF. CDR3 bases: TGTGCCAGCAGCCCGATAAGGGGCATCACAGATACGCAGTATTTT. The complete variable domain, with remaining parts taken from reference TRBV7-3 and TRBJ2-3, reads GAGVSQTPSNKVTEKGKYVELRCDPISGHTALYWYRQSLGQGPEFLIYFQGTGAADDSGLPNDRFFAVRPEGSVSTLKIQRTERGDSAVYLCASSPIRGITDTQYFGPGTRLTVL.

The chain recombines TRBV19 with TRBJ1-1; D is unclear. This CDR3 spans 16 amino acids. Per the germline V gene, CDR1 is LNHDA and CDR2 is SQIVND (reference sequence). The germline V and J ends were trimmed by 2 bases and 1 base, with 14 bases remaining between them. CDR3 sequence reads: CASSISPAQENTEAFF. For the CDR3, the DNA is TGTGCCAGTAGTATATCCCCGGCGCAAGAGAACACTGAAGCTTTCTTT.

This chain links TRBV9 with TRBJ1-6; D unresolved. The germline V gene has CDR1 SGDLS and CDR2 YYNGEE. V lost 2 bases, J lost 8 bases, and 11 bases lay in between. CDR3 length equals 14 residues. The CDR3 sequence: CASSVTPADSPLHF. In DNA form, the CDR3 reads TGTGCCAGCAGCGTGACCCCAGCGGATTCACCCCTCCACTTT.

This clonotype was picked up many times. The CDR3 coding sequence is TGTGCCAGCAGCTTAGTTGGCGGGGGGCTCTCCTACGAGCAGTACTTC. It is translated as CASSLVGGGLSYEQYF. The chain recombines TRBV7-2 with TRBJ2-7; 8 positions match TRBD2. The CDR3 extends over 16 amino acids. Trimming took 1 base from V and 0 from J; bases not matched to a gene: 5. The germline CDR1 and CDR2 sequences are SGHTA and FQGNSA.

This clonotype turned up a few times. The chain couples TRBV20-1 to TRBJ2-1; D assignment may be TRBD1 or TRBD2 (5 bases each). Between the trimmed V and J ends, which lost 7 bases and 4 bases, there was a span of 11 bases. Per the germline V gene, CDR1 is DFQATT and CDR2 is SNEGSKA (reference sequence). CDR3 length equals 12 residues. In DNA, the CDR3 is TGCAGTGGAGAGGGGTTTTACAATGAGCAGTTCTTC. This gives the protein CSGEGFYNEQFF.

As to this clonotype: This may arise from a read error, as a much more abundant clone is one base away. The chain combines TRBV7-2 with TRBJ2-4; a possible D gene is TRBD2 (6 bases). The germline V gene encodes CDR1 SGHTA and CDR2 FQGNSA. CDR3 length: 13 amino acids. The CDR3 loop is CANSSRLENIQYF. Written as DNA, the CDR3 is TGTGCCAACAGCTCCCGACTAGAAAACATTCAGTACTTC.